Presented here are 28 T cell receptor beta chains from one specimen sequenced in a study of blood T cell repertoires in COVID-19. Generated by immunoSEQ multiplex PCR, the TCRdb table keeps only in-frame clones and is missing some. The profile shows about 230,000 clones, nearly 90% of them singletons. Sequencing input: PBMCs or T cells enriched from blood (not recorded which). Every receptor here comes from a young man who had recovered from COVID-19.

The V gene is TRBV19, the J gene TRBJ2-3; 10 positions match TRBD2. V was clipped by 6 bases and J by 2 bases; unmatched bases: 5. CDR1 LNHDA and CDR2 SQIVND come from the germline V gene (reference sequence). CDR3 size: 15 residues. The CDR3, as DNA: TGTGCCAGTAGGAAACTAGCGGGATACACAGATACGCAGTATTTT. The encoded protein is CASRKLAGYTDTQYF.

V usage is TRBV12-3 or TRBV12-4 and J usage is TRBJ1-4; D possibly corresponds to TRBD1 (5 bases). The CDR3 extends over 13 amino acids. V was shortened by 3 bases and J by 6 bases, with 8 bases between the two germline ends. CDR3: CASSFPGDEKLFF. CDR3 nucleotides: TGTGCCAGCAGTTTCCCGGGGGATGAAAAACTGTTTTTT.

J is TRBJ2-1 and V is TRBV10-2, with 9 bases lining up with TRBD1. Per germline, CDR1 WSHSY and CDR2 SAAADI. The CDR3 is 15 amino acids. V dropped 5 bases and J dropped 7; count of bases not matched to a gene: 9. CDR3 loop: CASSRLGQGSNEQFF. The CDR3 DNA sequence: TGCGCCAGCAGTCGCCTCGGACAGGGGAGTAATGAGCAGTTCTTC.

The chain recombines TRBV2 with TRBJ2-3; 7 nucleotides match TRBD2. The CDR3 length is 15 residues. The V gene's germline CDR1 is SNHLY and CDR2 FYNNEI. Trimming at V came to 6 bases and at J to 3 bases, leaving 9 bases not matched to a gene. CDR3 DNA: TGTGCCAGCAGCGCCGGGACTACGAATACAGATACGCAGTATTTT. The encoded protein is CASSAGTTNTDTQYF.

On this clone: This sample also contains other DNA sequences that code for the same CDR3. V is TRBV19 and J is TRBJ1-5, with 9 bases fitting TRBD1. The germline CDR1 and CDR2 sequences are LNHDA and SQIVND (reference sequence). The CDR3 sequence is 14 residues long. The ends lost 5 bases at V and 2 bases at J; junction bases unmatched: 1. The CDR3 loop reads CASSWTGGNQPQHF. Here the CDR3 DNA reads TGTGCCAGTAGTTGGACAGGGGGCAATCAGCCCCAGCATTTT.

This chain links TRBV9 with TRBJ2-1, with TRBD2 matching 9 bases. The ends lost 3 bases at V and 7 bases at J; junction bases unmatched: 11. Germline V lookup: CDR1 SGDLS, CDR2 YYNGEE. The CDR3 has 16 amino acids. The CDR3 bases are TGTGCCAGCAGCGGCCCGGGGGGCGGGAGGGCGAATGAGCAGTTCTTC. Protein: CASSGPGGGRANEQFF.

The chain couples TRBV6-5 to TRBJ1-3, with D uncertain. CDR1 is MNHEY and CDR2 is SVGAGI in the germline V gene. This CDR3 is built from 13 residues. With 8 bases removed from V and 0 bases from J, the gap between germline ends came to 8 bases. CDR3 region: CASPKNSGNTIYF. In DNA form, the CDR3 reads TGTGCCAGCCCTAAGAACTCTGGAAACACCATATATTTT.

This rearrangement joins TRBV24-1 to TRBJ2-2, with 9 nucleotides matching TRBD1. This CDR3 region has 16 residues. With V trimmed by 4 bases and J by 6 bases, 8 bases remained unmatched. In germline, CDR1 is KGHDR, CDR2 SFDVKD. The CDR3 region has the DNA TGTGCCACCAGTGACCACGGGACAGGGAGGGCCGGGGAGCTGTTTTTT. This sequence encodes CATSDHGTGRAGELFF.

This chain links TRBV28 with TRBJ1-5, with D possibly TRBD1 on 6 matching bases. CDR3 length: 15 amino acids. Germline V lookup: CDR1 MDHEN, CDR2 SYDVKM. The V end was cut by 4 bases, the J end by 4 bases, with 14 bases between. In nucleotides, the CDR3 is TGTGCCAGCAGTTCCGCAGGGGTGGGAAATCAGCCCCAGCATTTT. It is translated as CASSSAGVGNQPQHF. The variable domain in full, with the rest retrieved from reference TRBV28 and TRBJ1-5, is DVKVTQSSRYLVKRTGEKVFLECVQDMDHENMFWYRQDPGLGLRLIYFSYDVKMKEKGDIPEGYSVSREKKERFSLILESASTNQTSMYLCASSSAGVGNQPQHFGDGTRLSIL.

The rearrangement uses TRBV7-2 and TRBJ2-2, with D perhaps matching TRBD2 (6 bases). This CDR3 comprises 15 residues. Trimming took 2 bases from V and 1 from J, leaving 8 bases between them. The germline gives CDR1 SGHTA, CDR2 FQGNSA. The CDR3 is CASSLTGGNTGELFF. CDR3 coding DNA: TGTGCCAGCAGCTTAACCGGGGGGAACACCGGGGAGCTGTTTTTT.

The chain recombines TRBV18 with TRBJ2-1; D is unresolved. Trimming stripped 9 bases from V and 6 bases from J, with 12 bases between. Germline V CDR1 and CDR2: KGHSH, LQKENI. This CDR3 is built from 12 residues. The CDR3 nucleotides are TGTGCCAGTCCCAAAACTCCCAATGAGCAGTTCTTC. Its translation: CASPKTPNEQFF.

J is TRBJ1-1 and V is TRBV30, with D hard to call. The V gene's germline CDR1 is GTSNPN and CDR2 SVGIG (reference sequence). Trimming removed 0 bases from V and 0 bases from J, with 8 bases in between. The CDR3 has 14 amino acids. The CDR3 sequence is CAWSVRGVNTEAFF. In DNA, the CDR3 is TGTGCCTGGAGTGTACGCGGGGTGAACACTGAAGCTTTCTTT. Combining the CDR3 with reference TRBV30 and TRBJ1-1 gives the whole variable domain SQTIHQWPATLVQPVGSPLSLECTVEGTSNPNLYWYRQAAGRGLQLLFYSVGIGQISSEVPQNLSASRPQDRQFILSSKKLLLSDSGFYLCAWSVRGVNTEAFFGQGTRLTVV.

This chain links TRBV12-3 or TRBV12-4 with TRBJ1-1, with unresolved D. The CDR3 extends over 12 amino acids. V gave up 3 bases and J gave up 5 bases, with 7 bases separating them. CDR3 sequence reads: CASSFERTEAFF. In nucleotides, the CDR3 is TGTGCCAGCAGTTTCGAGAGGACTGAAGCTTTCTTT.

The chain joins TRBV10-3 to TRBJ2-1, with 9 bases that match TRBD1. Germline V lookup: CDR1 ENHRY, CDR2 SYGVKD. The length of the CDR3 is 19 residues. After removal of 0 bases from V and 4 bases from J, the junction contained 13 bases not matched to a gene. CDR3: CAISESLGSRDREYNEQFF. As DNA, the CDR3 is TGTGCCATCAGTGAGTCGTTAGGGAGTAGGGACAGGGAATACAATGAGCAGTTCTTC.

In its sample, this clone was seen a few times. The rearrangement links TRBV2 to TRBJ1-5; maybe TRBD1 (6 bases). The CDR3 is made up of 15 amino acids. The germline V gene has CDR1 SNHLY and CDR2 FYNNEI. V gave up 6 bases and J gave up 7 bases, with 19 bases separating them. CDR3 nucleotide sequence: TGTGCCAGCAGAGAGGAGGTAGGGGGAGGGCAGCCCCAGCATTTT. It specifies CASREEVGGGQPQHF. Based on the CDR3 plus reference TRBV2 and TRBJ1-5, the full variable domain is EPEVTQTPSHQVTQMGQEVILRCVPISNHLYFYWYRQILGQKVEFLVSFYNNEISEKSEIFDDQFSVERPDGSNFTLKIRSTKLEDSAMYFCASREEVGGGQPQHFGDGTRLSIL.

V and J are TRBV11-2 and TRBJ2-7; possible D gene TRBD1, 6 bases. CDR3 size: 14 residues. The V and J ends lost 1 base and 5 bases respectively, with 12 bases between them. Per the germline V gene, CDR1 is SGHAT and CDR2 is FQNNGV. This CDR3 reads CASSLGTGNHEQYF. CDR3 in DNA: TGTGCCAGCAGCTTAGGAACAGGGAACCACGAGCAGTACTTC.

The chain couples TRBV24-1 to TRBJ2-2, with TRBD1 as a possible D gene (6 bases). The CDR3 is 16 residues long. Trimming took off 5 bases at V and 6 bases at J, with 18 bases between the two ends. Germline lookup yields CDR1 KGHDR and CDR2 SFDVKD. DNA for the CDR3: TGTGCCACCAGTGTTGCAGGGGCCCCGAGACCCGGGGAGCTGTTTTTT. Translation: CATSVAGAPRPGELFF.

The rearrangement links TRBV27 to TRBJ1-1; perhaps TRBD1 as D (6 bases). Germline V gene data show CDR1 as MNHEY and CDR2 as SMNVEV (reference sequence). This CDR3 region has 13 residues. The V gene lost 7 bases and the J gene lost 0 bases, with 9 bases spanning the gap. CDR3 DNA: TGTGCCAGCACCGGACAGTTGAACACTGAAGCTTTCTTT. Its protein is CASTGQLNTEAFF.

The chain combines TRBV6-5 with TRBJ2-7, with D tentatively TRBD2 (6 bases). The CDR3 contains 14 residues. Trimming removed 4 bases from V and 0 bases from J, with 10 bases in between. Per germline, CDR1 MNHEY and CDR2 SVGAGI. The CDR3 DNA follows: TGTGCCAGCAGTTCGGGGGTGCGCTCCTACGAGCAGTACTTC. Its protein is CASSSGVRSYEQYF.

The chain is built from TRBV7-9 and TRBJ2-2, with D possibly being TRBD2 (7 bases). V lost 5 bases, J lost 4 bases, and 20 bases lay in between. The CDR3 is 17 residues long. Germline V gene lookup returns CDR1 SEHNR and CDR2 FQNEAQ (reference sequence). CDR3 sequence: CASSLQTGRGSTGELFF. The CDR3 nucleotides are TGTGCCAGCAGCCTTCAAACAGGGCGGGGGAGCACCGGGGAGCTGTTTTTT.

Only one count was recorded for this clone. V is TRBV19 and J is TRBJ2-1, with 8 bases that match TRBD1. Per the germline V gene, CDR1 is LNHDA and CDR2 is SQIVND (reference sequence). This CDR3 region has 17 residues. J lost 5 bases, V lost 1 base, and 10 bases had no gene match. Here the CDR3 reads CASSIGGQGAPNNEQFF. Written as DNA, the CDR3 is TGTGCCAGTAGTATAGGGGGTCAGGGGGCGCCGAACAATGAGCAGTTCTTC. The complete variable domain, with remaining parts taken from reference TRBV19 and TRBJ2-1, reads DGGITQSPKYLFRKEGQNVTLSCEQNLNHDAMYWYRQDPGQGLRLIYYSQIVNDFQKGDIAEGYSVSREKKESFPLTVTSAQKNPTAFYLCASSIGGQGAPNNEQFFGPGTRLTVL.

This chain uses TRBV12-3 or TRBV12-4 with TRBJ1-1; the D gene is possibly TRBD1 (5 bases). This CDR3 has 13 residues. Trimming took 4 bases from V and 1 from J, leaving 7 bases between them. The chain's CDR3 is CASSSRENTEAFF. Here the CDR3 DNA reads TGTGCCAGCAGTTCCAGGGAGAACACTGAAGCTTTCTTT.

The rearrangement uses TRBV9 and TRBJ1-2; no definite D call. Per the germline V gene, CDR1 is SGDLS and CDR2 is YYNGEE. V lost 0 bases and J 8 bases, leaving 11 bases between the germline ends. CDR3 size: 13 residues. The chain's CDR3 is CASSVGVEGGYTF. CDR3 in DNA: TGTGCCAGCAGCGTAGGCGTAGAGGGAGGCTACACCTTC.

The genes are TRBV15 and TRBJ2-2; 7 bases match TRBD2. The V segment lost 6 bases and the J segment 2 bases; nucleotides outside the gene matches: 3. The CDR3 loop spans 14 amino acids. From germline, CDR1 is LNHNV and CDR2 YYDKDF (reference sequence). For the CDR3, the DNA is TGTGCCACCAGTCGGGGGGTAAACACCGGGGAGCTGTTTTTT. This encodes CATSRGVNTGELFF.

For this clone: The same CDR3 can be traced to other DNA sequences in this sample. The chain has TRBV27 and TRBJ2-7, with TRBD2 matching over 13 bases. CDR1 and CDR2 from the germline V gene are MNHEY and SMNVEV (reference sequence). Germline trimming cut 10 bases from V and 3 bases from J; bases unmatched to any gene: 3. The CDR3 runs 13 residues. CDR3 sequence (DNA): TGTGCCACGAGACTAGCGGGAGGCTACGAGCAGTACTTC. This gives the protein CATRLAGGYEQYF.

As DNA, the CDR3 is TGTGCCAGCAGCGCTAGCGGAGGATACAATGAGCAGTTCTTC. Its translation is CASSASGGYNEQFF. V is TRBV9 and J is TRBJ2-1, with TRBD2 identical over 7 bases. Per the germline V gene, CDR1 is SGDLS and CDR2 is YYNGEE. The CDR3 contains 14 residues. V lost 3 bases to trimming and J lost 4 bases; unmatched junction nucleotides: 4. Supplemented by reference TRBV9 and TRBJ2-1, the full variable domain reads DSGVTQTPKHLITATGQRVTLRCSPRSGDLSVYWYQQSLDQGLQFLIQYYNGEERAKGNILERFSAQQFPDLHSELNLSSLELGDSALYFCASSASGGYNEQFFGPGTRLTVL.

Here the CDR3 DNA reads TGTGCCAGTAGTATGCAAGACAGGGTGGGGCAAGCTTTCTTT. Protein: CASSMQDRVGQAFF. V is TRBV19 and J is TRBJ1-1; 7 bases match TRBD1. Germline V gene data show CDR1 as LNHDA and CDR2 as SQIVND (reference sequence). Trimming removed 3 bases from V and 9 bases from J; junction bases left unmatched: 10. The CDR3 consists of 14 residues.

The rearrangement uses TRBV12-1 and TRBJ1-1; no check of the table's D call, TRBD1, against the DNA was made. TRBV12-1 is a pseudogene. The CDR3 is made up of 13 amino acids. The CDR3 here is CASSFAFHGRAFF. The CDR3 coding sequence is TGTGCCAGCAGCTTTGCTTTTCATGGCCGAGCTTTCTTT.